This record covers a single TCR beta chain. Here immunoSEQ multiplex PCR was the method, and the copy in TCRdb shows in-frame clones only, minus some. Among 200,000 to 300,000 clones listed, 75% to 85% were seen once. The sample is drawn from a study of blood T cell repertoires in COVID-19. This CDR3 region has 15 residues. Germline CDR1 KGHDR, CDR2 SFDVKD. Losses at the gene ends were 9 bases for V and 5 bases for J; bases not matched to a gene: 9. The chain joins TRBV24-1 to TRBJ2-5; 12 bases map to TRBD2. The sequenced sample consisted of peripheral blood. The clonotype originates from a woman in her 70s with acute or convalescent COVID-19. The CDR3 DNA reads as TGTGCCACCTCGACTAGCGGGGGTAGGAGGGAGACCCAGTACTTC. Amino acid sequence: CATSTSGGRRETQYF.